Sequencing of this TCR beta chain was carried out in a study of T cell responses to AZD1222 COVID-19 vaccine (dated by TCRdb to about 2021). In terms of the full investigation: A total of just over 230 trial participants underwent TCR sequencing, of whom around 210 had received two doses of AZD1222 and some 25 had received two doses of the MenACWY control vaccine. Trial participants were enrolled into age subgroups of 18-55, 56-69 and 70-plus years, which contained about 150, 27 and 61 TCR-sequenced participants, respectively.

In light of the paper, this sample's time point label describes: baseline before first vaccination. The label giving this sample's treatment or condition can be read as: meningococcal conjugate vaccine given as trial control. Samples from vaccinated people were obtained from the UK trials COV001 and COV002, which included a single-blind randomized controlled phase 2/3 trial of AZD1222 (ChAdOx1 nCoV-19) in healthy adults. For TCRbeta chain sequencing, PBMC samples from trial participants were taken at day 0 and at day 28 after the second dose. Here is what the overall study found, with its caveats: Nearly half of unique spike-specific TCRs reportedly recognized epitopes outside regions mutated in the B.1.351 and B.1.1.7 variants. Because no day 14 peak-response samples were available, the repertoires could be characterized only after the peak T cell response. In the small 56-69-year group, the increase in depth fell short of significance, most likely because of low power. Participants were mostly white British and included more females than males, and it was suggested by the authors that clonal diversity may have been underestimated. After two AZD1222 doses, spike-specific TCR breadth and depth were significantly higher than at day 0 and than in MenACWY recipients. The vaccine-associated CD4 TCRs covered the entire spike protein, and the dominant responses fell in regions 160-218 and 743-854. Conclusions about previously exposed vaccinees are limited because only five to seven AZD1222 recipients were SARS-CoV-2 seropositive at baseline.

The junction carries 15 bases between V and J, which are trimmed by 4 bases and 9 bases respectively. In the germline V gene, CDR1 corresponds to SGHRS and CDR2 to YFSETQ. There are 13 amino acids in the CDR3, from cysteine to phenylalanine inclusive. Just the 39-base CDR3 DNA is kept, in frame starting at base 1. Note on this clone: It lacks a known antigen. No much larger clone exists at a distance of one base, and base qualities are not known.

The CDR3 regions of human TCRbeta chains were analyzed by immunosequencing. Turning to the authors' computational methods: TCRs in the repertoires were compared against a reference library of SARS-CoV-2-specific TCRs that had been generated with the MIRA antigen-specificity platform. Breadth was defined as the fraction of unique TCRs that were SARS-CoV-2-associated, and depth was defined as the fraction of total T cells that were SARS-CoV-2-associated. Using the MIRA data, every spike-specific TCR was mapped to the spike region that the TCR reacted to and assigned to either a CD4 or a CD8 class. Log10-transformed breadth and depth values were compared by one-way ANOVA with Sidak's multiple comparisons tests. The table comes from immuneACCESS by way of TCRdb, which keeps in-frame sequences with V and J called. Part of the clones is missing from these tables; in studies checked, under half for an unresolved V gene and the rest for unknown reasons. V, J and clone size are taken as reported in that table, and D and trimming were inferred from the DNA itself. The sample table holds 140,000 to 150,000 clones, of which 80% to 85% were seen once. The ten top clones hold about 4% of the sample.

Sequencing was performed on peripheral blood, taken on day 0 of MenACWY control vaccination. Recombination joined TRBV5-1 with TRBJ2-3; a tentative D call is TRBD1 (5 bases match). This TCR was recovered from an adult in good health. For the CDR3, the sequence is CASSIQGTGTQYF. The DNA reads as follows: TGCGCCAGCAGCATCCAGGGTACTGGGACGCAGTATTTT.